The rows below give T cell receptor beta chains drawn from one sample of a study of blood T cell repertoires in COVID-19. Measured with immunoSEQ multiplex PCR; TCRdb has only the in-frame clones, and not every one. The sample consists of 150,000 or so clones, about 83% of them appearing once. Sequenced sample: peripheral blood. The receptors here all came from a woman in her sixties with COVID-19, enrolled during active disease. The CDR3 runs from the conserved cysteine through the conserved F or W. For some rows the clone size is stated as once, few or many, or as a class when expanded; others skip it.

clone_size	cdr3_length	j_call	v_call	cdr3_aa
NA	15	TRBJ1-3	TRBV9	CASSVGDSSGNTIYF
NA	20	TRBJ1-5	TRBV7-8	CASSLGTGTGLFYSNQPQHF
NA	15	TRBJ1-1	TRBV7-9	CASSSYRVSHTEAFF
once	15	TRBJ2-1	TRBV12-5	CASGSRVAGYNEQFF
NA	15	TRBJ2-2	TRBV19	CASSIGSGIPGELFF
NA	15	TRBJ2-7	TRBV7-9	CASSATSGRVHEQYF
once	14	TRBJ1-2	TRBV5-1	CASSQRQGARGYTF
NA	17	TRBJ2-2	TRBV4-1	CASSQDSSGRARGELFF
NA	13	TRBJ1-2	TRBV12-3/TRBV12-4	CASSLSRGGGYTF
NA	16	TRBJ1-1	TRBV2	CASSGGSTGVNTEAFF
NA	14	TRBJ1-1	TRBV6-1	CASSELQGRSEAFF
NA	16	TRBJ1-1	TRBV5-1	CASSLTGSIWNTEAFF
NA	12	TRBJ1-1	TRBV12-3/TRBV12-4	CASRAGNTEAFF
NA	16	TRBJ2-2	TRBV11-3	CASSSGQGAGTGELFF
NA	14	TRBJ2-3	TRBV18	CASSLRVETDTQYF
NA	17	TRBJ2-6	TRBV7-2	CASSAQGQGRGANVLTF
NA	14	TRBJ1-3	TRBV6-5	CASSTQGHGNTIYF
NA	17	TRBJ2-6	TRBV25-1	CASSSQTIPRGANVLTF
NA	15	TRBJ1-1	TRBV18	CASSFVQGEGTEAFF
few	15	TRBJ1-2	TRBV7-9	CASSLVSLGGYGYTF
few	16	TRBJ1-5	TRBV18	CASSPETAGANQPQHF
NA	16	TRBJ1-1	TRBV10-3	CAISEGVGVGNTEAFF
NA	13	TRBJ2-3	TRBV12-3/TRBV12-4	CASADRGTDTQYF
NA	13	TRBJ2-5	TRBV30	CAWSTGGYETQYF
few	14	TRBJ1-1	TRBV11-3	CASSQGPLNTEAFF
NA	14	TRBJ1-3	TRBV6-5	CASSYSGQLNTIYF
NA	14	TRBJ2-5	TRBV3-1/TRBV3-2	CASSQQGARGTQYF
once	16	TRBJ2-5	TRBV2	CASSEVRSRRGETQYF
NA	16	TRBJ1-6	TRBV5-8	CASSLDRRSYNSPLHF
NA	12	TRBJ2-7	TRBV10-3	CATGDSSYEQYF
NA	14	TRBJ2-1	TRBV9	CASSPSIGRGEQFF
NA	16	TRBJ2-2	TRBV2	CASSDRSIANTGELFF
NA	15	TRBJ1-6	TRBV10-3	CAISESNGENSPLHF
once	13	TRBJ1-1	TRBV7-9	CASSSPLQGKAFF
few	15	TRBJ1-1	TRBV11-2	CASSSVRGRNTEAFF
few	13	TRBJ1-2	TRBV7-2	CASSLVGEVGYTF
NA	16	TRBJ1-1	TRBV15	CATSRGFDSPGTEAFF
NA	16	TRBJ1-1	TRBV5-1	CASSARSDRVNTEAFF
NA	13	TRBJ1-1	TRBV3-1/TRBV3-2	CASSQFQGTEAFF
NA	15	TRBJ2-3	TRBV19	CASSIQGRGTDTQYF
NA	15	TRBJ1-2	TRBV14	CASSQGPAGLYGYTF
few	15	TRBJ1-2	TRBV18	CASSPRDRGSGGYTF
many	15	TRBJ2-1	TRBV6-5	CASRPILAAYNEQFF
NA	13	TRBJ2-7	TRBV5-1	CASSLDSTYEQYF
few	13	TRBJ1-5	TRBV12-3/TRBV12-4	CASSSRGNQPQHF
NA	15	TRBJ1-2	TRBV7-2	CASSLGAGGLYGYTF
NA	13	TRBJ1-4	TRBV6-5	CASTKVSGAKLFF
few	17	TRBJ2-2	TRBV5-1	CASSSSAAGANTGELFF
NA	16	TRBJ2-7	TRBV2	CASSRTLSGGGHEQYF
NA	17	TRBJ2-3	TRBV4-1	CASSPATSGRSSDTQYF
NA	13	TRBJ2-5	TRBV12-3/TRBV12-4	CASSLAREETQYF
NA	10	TRBJ2-2	TRBV10-1	CAPGGWELFF
NA	16	TRBJ2-5	TRBV7-7	CASSFPRQGARETQYF